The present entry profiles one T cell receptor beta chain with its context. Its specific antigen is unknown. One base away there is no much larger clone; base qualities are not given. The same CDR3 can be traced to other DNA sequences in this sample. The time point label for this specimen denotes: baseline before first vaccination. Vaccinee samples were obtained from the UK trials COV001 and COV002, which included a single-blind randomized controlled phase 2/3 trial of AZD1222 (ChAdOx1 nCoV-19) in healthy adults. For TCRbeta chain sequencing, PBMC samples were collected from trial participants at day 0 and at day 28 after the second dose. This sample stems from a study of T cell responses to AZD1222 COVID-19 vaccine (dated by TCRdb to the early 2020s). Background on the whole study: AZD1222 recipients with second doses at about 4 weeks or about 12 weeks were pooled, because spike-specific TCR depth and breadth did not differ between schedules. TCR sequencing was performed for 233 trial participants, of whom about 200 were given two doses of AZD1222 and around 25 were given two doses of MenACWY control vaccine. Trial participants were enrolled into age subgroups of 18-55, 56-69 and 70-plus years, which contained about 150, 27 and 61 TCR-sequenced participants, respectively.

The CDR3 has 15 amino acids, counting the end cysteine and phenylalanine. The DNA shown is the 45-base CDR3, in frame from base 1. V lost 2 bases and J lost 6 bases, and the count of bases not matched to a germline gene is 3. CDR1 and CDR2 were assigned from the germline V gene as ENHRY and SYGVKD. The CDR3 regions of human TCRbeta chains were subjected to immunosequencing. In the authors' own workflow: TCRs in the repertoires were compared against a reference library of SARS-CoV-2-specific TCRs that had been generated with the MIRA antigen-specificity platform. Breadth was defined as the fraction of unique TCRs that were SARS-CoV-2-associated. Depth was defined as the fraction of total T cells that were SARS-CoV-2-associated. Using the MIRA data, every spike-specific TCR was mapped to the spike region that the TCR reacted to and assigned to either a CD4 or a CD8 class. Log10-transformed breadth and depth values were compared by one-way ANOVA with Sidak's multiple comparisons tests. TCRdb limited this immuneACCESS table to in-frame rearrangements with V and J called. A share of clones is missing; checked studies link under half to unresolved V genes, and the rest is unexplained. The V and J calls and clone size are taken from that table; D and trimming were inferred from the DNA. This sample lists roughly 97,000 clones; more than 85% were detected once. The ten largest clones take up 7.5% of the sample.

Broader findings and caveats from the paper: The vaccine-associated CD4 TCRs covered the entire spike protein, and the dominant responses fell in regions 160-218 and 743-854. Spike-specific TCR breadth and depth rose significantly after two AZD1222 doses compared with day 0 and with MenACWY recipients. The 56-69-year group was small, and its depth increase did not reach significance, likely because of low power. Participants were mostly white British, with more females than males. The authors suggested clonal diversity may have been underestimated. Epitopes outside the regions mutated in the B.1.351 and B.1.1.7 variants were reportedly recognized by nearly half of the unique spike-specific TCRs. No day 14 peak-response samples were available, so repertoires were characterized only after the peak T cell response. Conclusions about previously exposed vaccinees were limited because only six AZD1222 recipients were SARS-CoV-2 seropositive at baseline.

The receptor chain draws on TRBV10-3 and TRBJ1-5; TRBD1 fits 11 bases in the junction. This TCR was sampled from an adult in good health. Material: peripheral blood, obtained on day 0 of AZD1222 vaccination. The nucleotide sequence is TGTGCCATCAGTGAGGGGACAGGGGGGGTTCAGCCCCAGCATTTT. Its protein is CAISEGTGGVQPQHF.